The next 8 T cell receptor beta chains were all read from a single sample in a study of cytomegalovirus exposure and HLA in healthy donors. With 60 Vbeta and 13 Jbeta primers, the PCR was carried out. Only in-frame clones appear in the TCRdb table, and some are missing; sequencing was by immunoSEQ multiplex PCR. Of roughly 38,000 clones listed, approximately 79% are singletons. Input material: PBMCs. The source is a woman aged 25 to 39 in good health and CMV-seropositive.

V is TRBV5-4 and J is TRBJ2-7; possible D gene TRBD2, 7 bases. CDR3 length equals 18 residues. Germline V gives CDR1 SGHNT, CDR2 YYREEE (reference sequence). V was trimmed by 2 bases and J by 3 bases, leaving 24 bases between them. CDR3 residues: CASSLGGLIGGGGYEQYF. The CDR3 DNA is TGTGCCAGCAGCTTAGGCGGATTGATCGGGGGAGGGGGCTACGAGCAGTACTTC.

This clone was observed a few times. V and J are TRBV7-3 and TRBJ2-7; 10 bases agree with TRBD2. This CDR3 has 14 residues. Germline assignment: CDR1 SGHTA and CDR2 FQGTGA. The V and J ends lost 5 bases and 3 bases, in that order; junction bases with no gene match: 4. The CDR3 DNA reads TGTGCCAGCAGCCTACTAGCGGGGAACTACGAGCAGTACTTC. It encodes CASSLLAGNYEQYF.

This clone was seen only a few times. The chain employs TRBV6-5 and TRBJ1-3; 7 bases match TRBD1. V shed 2 bases, J shed 3 bases, and the junction held 7 bases outside the gene matches. Germline V CDR1 and CDR2: MNHEY, SVGAGI. The CDR3 totals 16 residues. The CDR3 region has the DNA TGTGCCAGCAGTTACGGACAGGACCCTCTTGGAAACACCATATATTTT. It encodes CASSYGQDPLGNTIYF.

The chain has TRBV7-8 and TRBJ2-3; 10 bases are a match to TRBD2. Germline V gives CDR1 SGHVS, CDR2 FQNEAQ. The CDR3 has 17 amino acids. Losses at the gene ends were 5 bases for V and 0 bases for J; bases not matched to a gene: 8. CDR3: CASSSSGGIPSTDTQYF. The CDR3 DNA reads TGTGCCAGCAGCAGTAGCGGGGGGATCCCTAGCACAGATACGCAGTATTTT.

This sequence joins TRBV28 and TRBJ2-7, with 7 bases lining up with TRBD1. This CDR3 has 16 residues. After removal of 6 bases from V and 3 bases from J, the junction contained 14 bases not matched to a gene. Germline CDR1 MDHEN, CDR2 SYDVKM. CDR3 bases: TGTGCCAGCAGGGGAATAGGGGGCGGTGTTTTCTACGAGCAGTACTTC. It encodes CASRGIGGGVFYEQYF.

V usage is TRBV13 and J usage is TRBJ2-7; D unresolved. V was clipped by 6 bases and J by 2 bases, with 8 bases between them. Germline CDR1 PRHDT, CDR2 FYEKMQ (reference sequence). This CDR3 comprises 12 residues. In DNA, the CDR3 is TGTGCCAGCAGTCCAGGTACCTACGAGCAGTACTTC. It translates to CASSPGTYEQYF.

This clone was found a few times. The chain combines TRBV5-1 with TRBJ2-7; 7 bases match TRBD1. Germline CDR1 SGHRS, CDR2 YFSETQ. Trimming took 2 bases from V and 6 from J; bases not matched to a gene: 8. The CDR3 spans 14 residues. CDR3 sequence reads: CASSFGQVGTEQYF. CDR3 coding DNA: TGCGCCAGCAGCTTCGGACAGGTCGGTACCGAGCAGTACTTC. Based on the CDR3 plus reference TRBV5-1 and TRBJ2-7, the full variable domain is KAGVTQTPRYLIKTRGQQVTLSCSPISGHRSVSWYQQTPGQGLQFLFEYFSETQRNKGNFPGRFSGRQFSNSRSEMNVSTLELGDSALYLCASSFGQVGTEQYFGPGTRLTVT.

The V gene is TRBV2, the J gene TRBJ1-4; D is uncertain. Germline V gene data show CDR1 as SNHLY and CDR2 as FYNNEI. Trimming left V 6 bases short and J 0 bases short, with 8 bases between. The CDR3 is 14 residues long. CDR3 loop: CASRGTSTNEKLFF. The CDR3 DNA reads TGTGCCAGCAGGGGCACTTCAACTAATGAAAAACTGTTTTTT.